The next 15 T cell receptor beta chains were all read from a single sample in a study of identical twins. In TCRdb, the 5' RACE reads were re-called with MiXCR into one record per CDR3 protein. The sample holds some 660,000 distinct CDR3 sequences, around 8.3% seen once. This sample was also put to use in a study of yellow fever vaccine responses in identical twins.

Sequencing was performed on PBMCs. These receptors originate from a young woman in good health.

V usage is TRBV4-3 and J usage is TRBJ2-4; perhaps TRBD2 as D (6 bases). This CDR3 has 19 residues. The germline gives CDR1 LGHNA, CDR2 YSLEER. The V end lost 1 base, the J end lost 0 bases, and 19 bases lay between the germline ends. The CDR3 bases are TGCGCCAGCAGCCAAGTGGGCGGCGGGACGGACCTAGCCAAAAACATTCAGTACTTC. Residues: CASSQVGGGTDLAKNIQYF.

The V call is TRBV6-4, the J call TRBJ2-7; 8 nucleotides line up with TRBD1. Germline V lookup: CDR1 MRHNA, CDR2 SNTAGT. The CDR3 extends over 14 amino acids. V gave up 3 bases and J gave up 3 bases; unmatched junction bases: 4. CDR3 DNA sequence: TGTGCCAGCAGTGAGGGGACAGGTGACTACGAGCAGTACTTC. Translated: CASSEGTGDYEQYF.

V and J are TRBV4-3 and TRBJ2-6; the D gene is possibly TRBD1 (6 bases). This CDR3 is 16 amino acids long. V lost 0 bases to trimming and J lost 2 bases, with 8 bases between them. Germline CDR1 is LGHNA and CDR2 is YSLEER. The CDR3 DNA follows: TGCGCCAGCAGCCAAGATGGGGGCGCTGGGGCCAACGTCCTGACTTTC. As protein: CASSQDGGAGANVLTF.

The chain has TRBV29-1 and TRBJ2-7; the D is unclear. The V gene's germline CDR1 is SQVTM and CDR2 ANQGSEA. V was cut by 5 bases and J by 3 bases, with 8 bases left in between. The CDR3 spans 11 residues. The CDR3 coding sequence is TGCAGCGTTATGGTGAGCTACGAGCAGTACTTC. It translates to CSVMVSYEQYF.

The CDR3 bases are TGCGCCAGCGCAGGGGACAGGAGGTTTCAGTACTTC. Its protein product is CASAGDRRFQYF. The rearrangement uses TRBV23-1 and TRBJ2-7; 8 bases line up with TRBD1. TRBV23-1 is an ORF, and what it does is uncertain. The CDR3 consists of 12 residues. Germline trimming cut 8 bases from V and 10 bases from J; bases unmatched to any gene: 10.

This clonotype came up many times. This chain links TRBV12-3 or TRBV12-4 with TRBJ1-5, with TRBD1 as a possible D gene (5 bases). V was trimmed by 2 bases and J by 3 bases, leaving 8 bases between them. The CDR3 extends over 14 amino acids. This CDR3 reads CASSLLGANQPQHF. CDR3 nucleotides: TGTGCCAGCAGTTTACTCGGGGCCAATCAGCCCCAGCATTTT.

This clonotype was picked up a small number of times. The rearrangement joins TRBV7-2 to TRBJ2-7, with D maybe TRBD1 (5 bases). Trimming stripped 5 bases from V and 5 bases from J, with 13 bases between. The CDR3 consists of 13 residues. Germline CDR1 is SGHTA and CDR2 is FQGNSA. In DNA, the CDR3 is TGTGCCAGCAGCCCTCCCCCAGGGAACGAGCAGTACTTC. Its translation: CASSPPPGNEQYF. Combining the CDR3 with reference TRBV7-2 and TRBJ2-7 gives the whole variable domain GAGVSQSPSNKVTEKGKDVELRCDPISGHTALYWYRQSLGQGLEFLIYFQGNSAPDKSGLPSDRFSAERTGGSVSTLTIQRTQQEDSAVYLCASSPPPGNEQYFGPGTRLTVT.

The DNA of the CDR3 is TGCAGTGCTATCCGGGTTCAAGGGGAGACCCAGTACTTC. Protein product: CSAIRVQGETQYF. V usage is TRBV20-1 and J usage is TRBJ2-5; unclear D gene. V lost 4 bases and J lost 5, with 14 bases in between. This CDR3 has 13 residues. Per germline, CDR1 DFQATT and CDR2 SNEGSKA (reference sequence).

This chain connects TRBV4-3 to TRBJ2-7; 7 bases map to TRBD1. There are 16 residues in the CDR3. The germline gives CDR1 LGHNA, CDR2 YSLEER. Trimming took 0 bases from V and 3 from J; bases not matched to a gene: 8. The CDR3 protein is CASSQDRQGWSYEQYF. The DNA for the CDR3 is TGCGCCAGCAGCCAAGACCGACAGGGTTGGAGCTACGAGCAGTACTTC.

Only a few counts were recorded for this clonotype. This chain connects TRBV6-2 or TRBV6-3 to TRBJ1-5, with D possibly TRBD1 on 5 matching bases. The V end was cut by 1 base, the J end by 1 base, with 5 bases between. Germline CDR1 reads MNHEY; CDR2 reads SVGEGT. This CDR3 contains 14 residues. CDR3 protein: CASSYWGSNQPQHF. The CDR3 DNA is TGTGCCAGCAGTTACTGGGGGAGCAATCAGCCCCAGCATTTT.

About this clonotype: A read error may produce the germline difference seen at one junction end. This chain connects TRBV28 to TRBJ2-2; 11 nucleotides agree with TRBD2. The germline V gene has CDR1 MDHEN and CDR2 SYDVKM. The CDR3 totals 17 residues. The CDR3 coding sequence is TGTGCCAGCAGTCTATGGACTAGCGGGTTTAACACCGGGGAGCTGTTTTTT. Translating it yields CASSLWTSGFNTGELFF.

The genes are TRBV7-2 and TRBJ2-2; D is possibly TRBD1 (6 bases). Germline CDR1 SGHTA, CDR2 FQGNSA. This CDR3 has 17 residues. V dropped 2 bases and J dropped 4 bases, with 17 bases sitting between them. CDR3 sequence: CASSLYFNRVSTGELFF. The CDR3 DNA reads TGTGCCAGCAGCTTATATTTCAACAGGGTCTCCACCGGGGAGCTGTTTTTT.

This clonotype has just a few counts. The chain combines TRBV29-1 with TRBJ1-5; 9 bases agree with TRBD1. The CDR3 is made up of 13 amino acids. V lost 6 bases, J lost 6 bases, and 6 bases stayed unmatched. In germline, CDR1 is SQVTM, CDR2 ANQGSEA. CDR3 nucleotides: TGCAGCGTCAAACAGGGGGCCAGTCAGCCCCAGCATTTT. The encoded protein is CSVKQGASQPQHF. Filled out from reference TRBV29-1 and TRBJ1-5, the complete variable domain reads SAVISQKPSRDICQRGTSLTIQCQVDSQVTMMFWYRQQPGQSLTLIATANQGSEATYESGFVIDKFPISRPNLTFSTLTVSNMSPEDSSIYLCSVKQGASQPQHFGDGTRLSIL.

This clonotype was counted ten times or more. This chain connects TRBV12-3 or TRBV12-4 to TRBJ2-3, with 7 bases matching TRBD2. The CDR3 totals 17 residues. J gave up 2 bases and V 4 bases, and 12 bases lay outside the gene matches. CDR3 nucleotide sequence: TGTGCCAGCAGTTCGCCTAGGAAGCGGGACTCCACAGATACGCAGTATTTT. Protein sequence: CASSSPRKRDSTDTQYF.

This chain uses TRBV6-5 with TRBJ2-3; 8 bases are a match to TRBD1. The trim removed 2 bases at V and 4 bases at J, leaving 11 bases unmatched. Germline V gene data show CDR1 as MNHEY and CDR2 as SVGAGI. The CDR3 spans 17 residues. The CDR3 protein is CASSYRRGQGEADTQYF. Written as DNA, the CDR3 is TGTGCCAGCAGTTACCGGAGAGGACAGGGTGAGGCAGATACGCAGTATTTT.